These 19 T cell receptor beta chains share one sample of origin, sequenced in a study of post-analysis software for immune sequencing data. Points from the study as a whole: Comparison of patients with controls showed five TRBV segments more frequent in patients, TRBV5-6, TRBV5-1 and TRBV20-1 among them.

For these receptors, no antigen is known. Unique molecular identifiers were present in the TCR beta cDNA libraries. TCRdb reprocessed the PCR reads via MiXCR and lists one record per CDR3 protein. The data contain roughly 800,000 distinct CDR3 sequences, 25% to 30% of them singletons. The sequenced sample was blood. All receptors come from a girl aged 5-17 years with multiple sclerosis.

This chain connects TRBV3-1 to TRBJ2-4, with 12 bases identical to TRBD2. The CDR3 is 18 residues long. The V segment lost 4 bases and the J segment 0 bases; nucleotides outside the gene matches: 7. Per the germline V gene, CDR1 is LGHDT and CDR2 is YNNKEL (reference sequence). CDR3 amino acids: CASSLGLAGTLAKNIQYF. CDR3 bases: TGTGCCAGCAGCCTCGGACTAGCGGGGACGCTAGCCAAAAACATTCAGTACTTC.

This clonotype was seen a few times. The chain links TRBV7-9 to TRBJ2-1, with 15 nucleotides matching TRBD2. Germline trimming cut 5 bases from V and 7 bases from J; bases unmatched to any gene: 9. From germline, CDR1 is SEHNR and CDR2 FQNEAQ (reference sequence). The CDR3 has 17 residues. CDR3 in DNA: TGTGCCAGCAGCGGGCGCGGTGGACTAGCGGGGGGGAATGAGCAGTTCTTC. This codes for CASSGRGGLAGGNEQFF.

The chain has TRBV27 and TRBJ1-1, with unresolved D. CDR1 MNHEY and CDR2 SMNVEV come from the germline V gene (reference sequence). Deletions cut 0 bases from V and 0 bases from J, with 8 bases between. The CDR3 spans 15 residues. The CDR3 region is CASSLSGLLNTEAFF. The CDR3 DNA sequence: TGTGCCAGCAGTTTATCAGGCCTCCTGAACACTGAAGCTTTCTTT.

There are a few counts of this clonotype. V and J are TRBV3-1 and TRBJ1-1; no firm D call. Trimming left V 3 bases short and J 3 bases short, with 11 bases between. The CDR3 length is 14 residues. Germline V gene sequence: CDR1 LGHDT, CDR2 YNNKEL (reference sequence). CDR3 sequence: CASSHGVRHTEAFF. CDR3 DNA: TGTGCCAGCAGCCATGGGGTTAGGCACACTGAAGCTTTCTTT.

This clonotype was observed a few times. The chain joins TRBV4-3 to TRBJ2-1; 7 bases line up with TRBD2. The CDR3 spans 16 residues. V trimming: 1 base; J trimming: 7 bases; junction bases outside the gene matches: 10. Per the germline V gene, CDR1 is LGHNA and CDR2 is YSLEER. This chain's CDR3 is CASSQGAAGARNEQFF. CDR3 DNA sequence: TGCGCCAGCAGCCAAGGGGCGGCGGGAGCAAGGAATGAGCAGTTCTTC.

With regard to this clonotype: One end of the junction is discordant with germline, which a read error may explain. The chain is built from TRBV9 and TRBJ2-6, with a tentative D call TRBD2 (6 bases). The CDR3 spans 16 residues. Germline-derived CDR1 and CDR2 are SGDLS and YYNGEE. CDR3 in amino acids: CASSVLGDFGDNVLTF. CDR3 DNA sequence: TGTGCCAGCAGCGTATTAGGGGACTTTGGGGACAACGTCCTGACTTTC.

This clonotype was counted between two and nine times. The V gene is TRBV5-1, the J gene TRBJ2-7; 9 nucleotides line up with TRBD2. This CDR3 has 16 residues. The J segment lost 4 bases and the V segment lost 0 bases, leaving 8 bases of the junction unmatched. The germline gives CDR1 SGHRS, CDR2 YFSETQ. CDR3 bases: TGCGCCAGCAGCTTGGCCGTTGGACTAGCGAGATACGAGCAGTACTTC. Its protein product is CASSLAVGLARYEQYF.

The gene calls are TRBV3-1 and TRBJ2-3; maybe TRBD1 (6 bases). The CDR3 has 17 amino acids. From germline, CDR1 is LGHDT and CDR2 YNNKEL (reference sequence). The ends were cut back, 4 bases at V and 2 bases at J, with 19 bases in the middle. CDR3 coding DNA: TGTGCCAGCAGCCGGGACACCTTTCGACCGGACACAGATACGCAGTATTTT. Protein: CASSRDTFRPDTDTQYF.

This clonotype was detected a few times. The junction departs from the called germline gene at one end, perhaps through a read error. This chain joins TRBV20-1 and TRBJ2-1; 10 bases match TRBD1. Germline V gene data show CDR1 as DFQATT and CDR2 as SNEGSKA (reference sequence). The CDR3 is 15 residues long. The CDR3 reads CSAREQGQGWDEQFF. CDR3 DNA sequence: TGCAGTGCTCGAGAACAGGGACAGGGGTGGGATGAGCAGTTCTTC.

V and J are TRBV5-4 and TRBJ1-2; 8 nucleotides line up with TRBD1. Germline V gives CDR1 SGHNT, CDR2 YYREEE (reference sequence). V lost 3 bases and J lost 4; bases outside the gene matches: 17. The CDR3 covers 18 residues. The CDR3 is CASSSPQRQGPAGYGYTF. In DNA form, the CDR3 reads TGTGCCAGCAGCTCCCCCCAAAGACAGGGGCCTGCGGGCTATGGCTACACCTTC.

The chain uses TRBV13 and TRBJ1-1; D is possibly TRBD1 (5 bases). This CDR3 is 14 amino acids long. V gave up 8 bases and J gave up 6 bases, with 19 bases separating them. Germline CDR1 PRHDT, CDR2 FYEKMQ (reference sequence). The CDR3 coding sequence is TGTGCCAGCCGGGTCGGTGGGGGGGTCGCTGAAGCTTTCTTT. Amino acid sequence: CASRVGGGVAEAFF.

This clonotype was counted at least ten times. V usage is TRBV28 and J usage is TRBJ2-5; TRBD2 matches 9 bases. The germline CDR1 and CDR2 sequences are MDHEN and SYDVKM. This CDR3 spans 18 amino acids. V shed 5 bases and J 5 bases; nucleotides not matched to a gene: 18. The CDR3 sequence is CASSPSPMSGRRVETQYF. The CDR3 region has the DNA TGTGCCAGCAGTCCCAGTCCAATGAGCGGGAGGAGGGTCGAGACCCAGTACTTC.

The CDR3 nucleotides read TGTGCCAGCAGCCTCCGGGGGCCACACCAAGAGACCCAGTACTTC. Protein: CASSLRGPHQETQYF. This rearrangement joins TRBV3-1 to TRBJ2-7, with D perhaps matching TRBD1 or TRBD2 (6 bases each). Near its end, the DNA agrees better with TRBJ2-5, so the J call may be wrong. Germline V lookup: CDR1 LGHDT, CDR2 YNNKEL (reference sequence). The CDR3 consists of 15 residues.

The chain uses TRBV7-2 and TRBJ1-1; D gene uncertain. Per germline, CDR1 SGHTA and CDR2 FQGNSA. The germline V and J ends were trimmed by 1 base and 2 bases, with 11 bases remaining between them. The CDR3 runs 15 residues. The CDR3 loop reads CASSLEGRRNTEAFF. DNA of the CDR3: TGTGCCAGCAGCTTAGAAGGCAGAAGAAACACTGAAGCTTTCTTT.

This clonotype was counted a few times. The chain has TRBV20-1 and TRBJ2-1, with 12 bases matching TRBD2. The CDR3 has 13 residues. J gave up 8 bases and V 4 bases, and 3 bases lay outside the gene matches. From germline, CDR1 is DFQATT and CDR2 SNEGSKA (reference sequence). In DNA, the CDR3 is TGCAGTGCTAACCTAGCGGGGGGGTATGAGCAGTTCTTC. It encodes CSANLAGGYEQFF.

The chain has TRBV3-1 and TRBJ1-1; the D gene is possibly TRBD1 (5 bases). Per germline, CDR1 LGHDT and CDR2 YNNKEL (reference sequence). Trimming removed 4 bases from V and 4 bases from J, with 7 bases in between. This CDR3 has 12 amino acids. The CDR3 nucleotides read TGTGCCAGCAGCCCGGGACCCACTGAAGCTTTCTTT. Amino acids: CASSPGPTEAFF.

V gene TRBV28 combines with J gene TRBJ2-1, with 11 bases that match TRBD2. Germline loops: CDR1 MDHEN, CDR2 SYDVKM. The CDR3 runs 19 residues. After removal of 5 bases from V and 1 base from J, the junction contained 13 bases not matched to a gene. CDR3 sequence: CASSRRLAGTGKSYNEQFF. The CDR3 coding sequence is TGTGCCAGCAGTCGACGACTAGCGGGGACTGGTAAGTCCTACAATGAGCAGTTCTTC.

The J gene is TRBJ1-1, the V gene TRBV2, with D possibly matching TRBD1 (6 bases). Looked up from germline, CDR1 is SNHLY and CDR2 is FYNNEI. The CDR3 consists of 15 residues. Trimming took 8 bases from V and 5 from J, leaving 21 bases between them. CDR3 nucleotides: TGTGCCAGCGCGCCCCTGGGGGGCGTGGGGACTGAAGCTTTCTTT. It is translated as CASAPLGGVGTEAFF.

The chain combines TRBV29-1 with TRBJ2-3; D ambiguous. V gave up 7 bases and J gave up 0 bases, with 8 bases separating them. The CDR3 length is 12 residues. The germline V gene encodes CDR1 SQVTM and CDR2 ANQGSEA. CDR3 bases: TGCAGCGCCAAGACTAGCACAGATACGCAGTATTTT. Translated: CSAKTSTDTQYF.